Below, 8 T cell receptor beta chains from the same sample are listed, as sequenced in a study of early T cells in non-severe SARS-CoV-2 infection. TCRdb re-analysed the 5' RACE reads in MiXCR, keeping a single row per CDR3 protein. Among some 81,000 distinct CDR3 sequences listed, 8.5% to 10% were seen once. The sample comprised whole blood. The receptor source for this set is an adult who was a healthcare worker with PCR-confirmed SARS-CoV-2 infection or an uninfected control (not recorded which).

This clonotype was recorded a few times. This chain links TRBV4-2 with TRBJ2-5, with no clear D. CDR3 length: 13 residues. Trimming stripped 0 bases from V and 2 bases from J, with 4 bases between. Germline CDR1 and CDR2: LGHNA and YNFKEQ. CDR3 sequence (DNA): TGTGCCAGCAGCCAAGAGGGGCAAGAGACCCAGTACTTC. Protein: CASSQEGQETQYF.

This clonotype was counted a few times. The chain recombines TRBV25-1 with TRBJ2-2, with D possibly TRBD1 on 5 matching bases. CDR3 length equals 16 residues. Looked up from germline, CDR1 is MGHDK and CDR2 is SYGVNS. Deletions cut 3 bases from V and 3 bases from J, with 14 bases between. In nucleotides, the CDR3 is TGTGCCAGCAGTGATTTGGCAGGGCCCCACACCGGGGAGCTGTTTTTT. It specifies CASSDLAGPHTGELFF.

The V call is TRBV7-9, the J call TRBJ2-6; D tentatively reads TRBD1 or TRBD2 (5 bases each). The CDR3 sequence is 14 residues long. Between the trimmed V and J ends, which lost 11 bases and 1 base, there was a span of 12 bases. Germline V gives CDR1 SEHNR, CDR2 FQNEAQ (reference sequence). The CDR3 DNA is TGTGCCGCTATCGAGGGGTCTGGGGCCAACGTCCTGACTTTC. It yields the protein CAAIEGSGANVLTF.

This clonotype occurred many times. The rearrangement joins TRBV30 to TRBJ2-7; no clear D gene. The CDR3 totals 13 residues. In germline, CDR1 is GTSNPN, CDR2 SVGIG (reference sequence). V lost 7 bases and J 0 bases, leaving 13 bases between the germline ends. The CDR3 coding sequence is TGTGCCTCTCAAGGGTGGAGCTCCTACGAGCAGTACTTC. The encoded protein is CASQGWSSYEQYF.

In this sample, this clonotype turned up a few times. The rearrangement joins TRBV20-1 to TRBJ2-1, with 11 nucleotides matching TRBD2. The CDR3 loop spans 16 amino acids. V shed 0 bases, J shed 9 bases, and the junction held 10 bases outside the gene matches. In germline, CDR1 is DFQATT, CDR2 SNEGSKA (reference sequence). The CDR3: CSARDISGRAFGEQFF. CDR3 in DNA: TGCAGTGCTAGAGACATTAGCGGGAGGGCCTTTGGTGAGCAGTTCTTC.

This clonotype showed up many times. The genes are TRBV27 and TRBJ2-3, with 9 nucleotides matching TRBD2. V dropped 4 bases and J dropped 14; count of bases not matched to a gene: 7. Germline values: CDR1 MNHEY, CDR2 SMNVEV (reference sequence). This CDR3 contains 12 residues. This chain's CDR3 is CASSSLAGRRYF. The DNA for the CDR3 is TGTGCCAGCAGTTCCCTAGCGGGAAGAAGGTATTTT.

This clonotype was seen more than once but under ten times. CDR3 residues: CASSLKLDSDETQYF. The CDR3 DNA reads as TGTGCCAGCAGCTTAAAGCTCGACAGTGATGAGACCCAGTACTTC. This chain joins TRBV11-2 and TRBJ2-5; possible D gene TRBD1, 5 bases. Germline V gene data show CDR1 as SGHAT and CDR2 as FQNNGV. The V and J ends lost 2 bases and 5 bases respectively, with 15 bases between them. The CDR3 runs 15 residues.

This clonotype was observed at least ten times. CDR3 sequence: CATSGTVNEKLFF. Written as DNA, the CDR3 is TGTGCCACGTCCGGGACAGTAAATGAAAAACTGTTTTTT. The rearrangement links TRBV19 to TRBJ1-4; 7 nucleotides align to TRBD1. Germline V lookup: CDR1 LNHDA, CDR2 SQIVND (reference sequence). The junction had 7 bases not matched to a gene; V was cut back by 10 bases and J by 5 bases. CDR3 length: 13 amino acids. The full variable domain, with the rest looked up from reference TRBV19 and TRBJ1-4, is DGGITQSPKYLFRKEGQNVTLSCEQNLNHDAMYWYRQDPGQGLRLIYYSQIVNDFQKGDIAEGYSVSREKKESFPLTVTSAQKNPTAFYLCATSGTVNEKLFFGSGTQLSVL.